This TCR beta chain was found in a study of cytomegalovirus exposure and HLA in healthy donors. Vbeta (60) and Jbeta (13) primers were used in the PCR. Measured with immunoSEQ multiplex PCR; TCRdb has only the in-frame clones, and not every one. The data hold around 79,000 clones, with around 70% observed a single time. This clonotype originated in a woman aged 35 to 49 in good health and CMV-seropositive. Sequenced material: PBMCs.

The CDR3 bases are TGTGCCAGCAGCTACCAGGGGGCAGGTCAGCCCCAGCATTTT. Amino acids: CASSYQGAGQPQHF. The chain uses TRBV5-6 and TRBJ1-5; TRBD1 aligns across 8 bases. The CDR3 length is 14 residues. With V trimmed by 3 bases and J by 6 bases, 5 bases remained unmatched. CDR1 and CDR2 from the germline V gene are SGHDT and YYEEEE.